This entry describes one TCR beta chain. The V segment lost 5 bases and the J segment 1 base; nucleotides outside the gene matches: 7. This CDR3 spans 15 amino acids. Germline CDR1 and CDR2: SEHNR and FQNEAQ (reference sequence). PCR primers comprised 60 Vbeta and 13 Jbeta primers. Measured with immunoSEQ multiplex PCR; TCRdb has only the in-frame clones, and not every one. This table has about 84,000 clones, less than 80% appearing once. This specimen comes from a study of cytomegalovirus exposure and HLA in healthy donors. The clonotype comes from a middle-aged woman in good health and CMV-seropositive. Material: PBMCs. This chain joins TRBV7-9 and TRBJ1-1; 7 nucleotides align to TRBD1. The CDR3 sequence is CASSTRDSTNTEAFF. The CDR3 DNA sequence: TGTGCCAGCAGCACCAGGGACAGCACGAACACTGAAGCTTTCTTT.